This entry describes one T cell receptor (beta chain). This receptor's antigen is unknown. The sample holds no much larger clone one base away, and base qualities are not on file. The library was made by the immunoSEQ multiplex PCR assay. The multiplex PCR relied on a mix of 60 forward primers for TCR Vbeta segments and 13 reverse primers for TCR Jbeta segments. Amplification of the CDR3 region of rearranged TCR beta genes was performed with a multiplex PCR assay on genomic DNA. On the Illumina HiSeq System, the amplified TCR beta libraries were sequenced as 87-base-pair reads. Under the source paper's analysis protocol: Across the 670 or so repertoires, a later analysis counted 78 million or so unique TCR beta chains, roughly 11 million of which were shared by at least two donors. A nearest-neighbor algorithm error-corrected the raw reads and collapsed the reads into unique sequences, merging closely related sequences to remove PCR and sequencing errors. Alignment of CDR3 sequences to IMGT reference sequences was used to assign V, D and J gene segments. For a sequence to be retained, at least a six-nucleotide match to both a V gene segment and a J gene segment was required. Rearrangements were called productive when the CDR3 lacked stop codons and stayed in frame with V and J; all others were non-productive. CDR3 was defined by IMGT convention, running from the second conserved V-encoded cysteine to the conserved J-encoded phenylalanine. The earlier analysis of 500 to 750 of the donors excluded any sequence lacking an unambiguous match to a single V gene segment. In an earlier analysis of 587 of the donors, a V segment was called functional when productive rearrangements were above 56.7%, and segregating when the standard deviation between donors exceeded 5%. A statistical classification framework was developed to diagnose cytomegalovirus status using the catalog of TCR beta chain sequences. V and J gene assignment, in a later analysis, came from comparing TCR nucleotide sequences with IMGT/GENE-DB human TR gene sequences. A later analysis assigned CDR3 sequences and most-parsimonious VDJ recombination scenarios with the TCRdist pipeline. In a later analysis, each TCR beta chain was defined by its CDR3 amino acid sequence together with its V-gene family, and reads without a unique V-gene family were excluded. In a later analysis, 450 to 600 highly shared, low-generation-probability nucleotide sequences were removed to address suspected cross-contamination and a sequencing artifact. In a later analysis, a clonal expansion index was calculated for each public chain from normalized within-repertoire ranks of inferred template counts. In a later analysis, generation probabilities were computed using a VDJ recombination model fitted to out-of-frame rearrangements, and the results were checked against IGoR. A later analysis scored TCR-TCR, TCR-HLA and TCR-CMV co-occurrence with hypergeometric tests, applying a repertoire-size bias correction to TCR pairs. A later analysis estimated false discovery rates by permuting HLA or CMV assignments 20 times. In a later analysis, co-occurring TCRs were grouped with DBSCAN, and TCRdist sequence similarity was added when clustering was performed within HLA-allele-positive subsets. Repertoires with fewer than 30,000 or more than 120,000 public chains, plus five repertoires with anomalous nucleotide sharing, were excluded from co-occurrence clustering. Sourced from immuneACCESS, this table was stored by TCRdb with only in-frame sequences that have V and J called. A share of the clones is absent; for the studies checked, an unresolved V gene accounts for under half, and the remainder has no known explanation. That table gives V, J and clone size, and the DNA gave D and trimming. For this sample there are roughly 190,000 clones; around 77% appear just once. 1.5% to 2% of the sample is in the top ten clones.

The source of the sample is a study of cytomegalovirus exposure and HLA in healthy donors (dated by TCRdb to the late 2010s). Concerning the study at large: An earlier analysis of approximately 550 of the donors reported 250 to 350 Gb of sequence data and some 100 million unique TCR beta sequences from 150 million to 200 million T cells. Roughly 300 gigabases of sequencing data and around 80 million unique TCR sequences made up an early release that covered approximately 620 HLA-typed donors. Among the roughly 410 genotyped donors, 75% to 90% belonged to the genetic ancestry cluster associated with self-reported Caucasian donors. The study was designed to test whether signatures of past pathogen exposure could be identified by cataloging public T cell receptors. The study profiled the T cell repertoires of under 850 subjects by immunosequencing and related them to cytomegalovirus serostatus. Along with the approximately 700-subject first cohort, a separate validation cohort of over a hundred different subjects was used. The study combined high-throughput TCR immunosequencing, statistical association of individual TCRs with disease status, and machine learning to predict cytomegalovirus infection status. To study patterns of TCR occurrence, a later analysis re-analyzed previously published TCR beta repertoires from several hundred donors and added high-resolution HLA genotyping. The later analysis used no new phenotypic data to find candidate immune exposures, relying instead on TCR beta sequences and their occurrence across donors. An earlier analysis of fewer than 750 of the donors used high-throughput TCR beta sequencing to judge whether each TCR beta V gene segment behaved as functional or pseudogenic. Donor age, sex, ethnicity and CMV serostatus were compiled alongside the repertoire data. In a later genetic analysis, genome-wide SNP genotypes for about 65% of the roughly 700 donors were used, and that subset was treated as a discovery cohort. Every discovery cohort repertoire had been produced on one sequencing platform. HLA typing covered class I and class II loci at four-digit resolution. Typing coverage differed by locus: A, B, C, DRB1 and DQB1 were typed in roughly 629-630 donors, DQA1 in 522, DPA1 in 600 to 610, and DPB1 in around 490. Five DR-DQ haplotypes were handled as single units for association and clustering because linkage in the cohort was strong. Across roughly 420 genotyped donors of the cohort, an average of about 240,000 unique TCR beta nucleotide sequences per donor were sequenced, and approximately 17% of those sequences were non-productive. Findings and caveats that apply to the study as a whole: In vitro tests confirmed that a few of the cytomegalovirus-associated TCR beta chains recognize cytomegalovirus antigens. In an earlier analysis of about 540 of the donors, most TCR beta V segments were observed in productive rearrangements about 87% or about 30% of the time, broadly matching IMGT annotations. HLA typing was unavailable for some donors at each locus, so association tests used only the typed subset. The cohort was sequenced for TCR beta chains only, and without alpha or paired-chain data the features that could be detected were limited. Linkage disequilibrium might explain the correlated functional status among segregating V segments, but an unknown experimental factor could not be ruled out. The authors suggested that the approach could potentially be generalized to other disease states and immunological phenotypes. The study listed approximately 160 TCR beta chains as associated with cytomegalovirus. A later analysis associated roughly 17,000 TCR beta sequences with specific HLA alleles at a false discovery rate of 0.05. Some IMGT-functional V segments, including TRBV6-2 and TRBV6-3, could not be told apart with the 87-base-pair reads, so those segments were excluded. In both the original and validation cohorts, the classifier was reported to diagnose cytomegalovirus status with high specificity and sensitivity. Most TCR sequences were seen in very few donors, while some public TCRs were found in many individuals. Roughly uniform sequencing depth across donors was assumed in presence/absence analyses, although this assumption may not hold. According to a later analysis, TCR association rates differed among HLA loci, with DRB1 alleles showing the most associated TCRs and HLA-C alleles showing the fewest. Immune exposure information for the cohort was limited to CMV serostatus. A further reported finding was that TCR beta sequences accurately predicted the HLA-A and HLA-B alleles for most subjects in the first cohort. In a later analysis, HLA-associated TCR beta chains showed more clonal expansion and lower generation probabilities than non-associated chains that were equally common. V-gene and J-gene trimming of TCR beta chains was associated with a missense DCLRE1C variant in a later genetic analysis, and the association was replicated in an independent cohort. The earlier analysis of a few hundred of the donors excluded approximately 15 rarely observed V segments, including chromosome 9 orphons, because counts were too low. The sequencing pipeline was judged likely to have produced a cluster of highly shared sequence variants as a technical artifact. Assigning TCR associations to individual alleles was difficult when HLA alleles, especially DR and DQ, strongly co-occurred. In a later analysis, most CMV-associated TCR beta chains were found to appear HLA-restricted, with HLA associations seemingly driven largely by CMV exposure. Several of the top co-occurrence clusters appeared to be linked to parvovirus B19, influenza, CMV and Epstein-Barr virus, according to a later analysis. A later genetic analysis reported fewer N-insertions in productive TCRs among donors in an Asian-associated ancestry cluster than the 666-donor mean.

CDR3 length: 16 amino acids, cysteine to phenylalanine. Only CDR3 DNA is held: 48 bases, read in frame from base 1. CDR1 and CDR2 were assigned from the germline V gene (reference sequence) as SEHNR and FQNEAQ. Cut back by 3 bases and 3 bases, the V and J ends lie 12 bases apart. In total, over 600 healthy bone marrow donors made up the cohort. Cohort members were all nominally healthy when sampled, although unrecorded immune exposures were likely present. The donor tested CMV seronegative, placing the donor among the 350 to 400 seronegative members of the cohort. A peripheral blood sample was provided by each donor, and peripheral blood mononuclear cells were used for TCR beta sequencing. The Qiagen DNeasy Blood Extraction Kit was used to extract genomic DNA from the blood cell samples.

The V and J segments used are TRBV7-9 and TRBJ1-6, and TRBD1 may be the D gene, going by 5 matching bases. The TCR was taken from a woman aged 18-29 years in good health and CMV-seronegative. The sequenced sample was PBMCs. This receptor carries the CDR3 CASSFDSYIYNSPLHF. In nucleotides, the sequence is TGTGCCAGCAGCTTTGACAGCTACATCTATAATTCACCCCTCCACTTT.